These 32 T cell receptor beta chains came from one sample sequenced in a study of regulatory T cells in long-lasting Graves disease. Arm-PCR of CDR3 regions with iRepertoire HTBI primers generated TCR beta libraries. TCRdb re-derived calls from the multiplex PCR reads in MiXCR, one entry per CDR3 protein. The profile covers 700,000 or so distinct CDR3 sequences, with approximately 29% appearing a single time and about 42% taken by the ten largest. As to time point: persistent/refractory GD, antithyroid drugs over 5 years with positive TRAb. Following extraction of RNA from PBMCs, that RNA was used to make the TCR library. Sample: peripheral blood mononuclear cells (PBMCs), taken when the disease was refractory, from a patient treated with antithyroid drugs. These receptors all stem from a female donor with Graves disease.

The chain carries TRBV4-3 and TRBJ1-6; 8 nucleotides agree with TRBD1. The germline CDR1 and CDR2 sequences are LGHNA and YSLEER. This CDR3 comprises 15 residues. V trimming: 3 bases; J trimming: 7 bases; junction bases outside the gene matches: 5. The CDR3 nucleotides read TGCGCCAGCAGCCAGGCAGGGGGCCTCAATTCACCCCTCCACTTT. Amino acids: CASSQAGGLNSPLHF.

This clonotype was seen only a few times. V and J are TRBV6-2 or TRBV6-3 and TRBJ1-5, with TRBD1 as a possible D gene (6 bases). V was cut by 7 bases and J by 2 bases, with 18 bases left in between. The CDR3 spans 16 residues. The V gene's germline CDR1 is MNHEY and CDR2 SVGEGT. In nucleotides, the CDR3 is TGTGCCAGCACCCGAACGCGGGGGGCGGGCAATCAGCCCCAGCATTTT. The encoded protein is CASTRTRGAGNQPQHF.

CDR3 protein: CASSEGANKAFF. The DNA for the CDR3 is TGTGCCAGCAGTGAAGGGGCCAATAAAGCTTTCTTT. The rearrangement joins TRBV6-1 to TRBJ1-1; D unclear. CDR1 is MNHNS, CDR2 SASEGT, per germline. The V gene lost 1 base and the J gene lost 9 bases, with 9 bases spanning the gap. The CDR3 is 12 residues long.

V is TRBV5-1 and J is TRBJ2-7; 8 positions match TRBD1. This CDR3 region has 15 residues. In germline, CDR1 is SGHRS, CDR2 YFSETQ. V dropped 4 bases and J dropped 7; count of bases not matched to a gene: 13. CDR3 region: CASSPRGRQGKEQYF. The CDR3 DNA reads as TGCGCCAGCAGCCCAAGGGGGCGACAGGGGAAGGAGCAGTACTTC.

The gene calls are TRBV6-2 or TRBV6-3 and TRBJ2-7, with 10 bases fitting TRBD1. This CDR3 region has 18 residues. Germline loops: CDR1 MNHEY, CDR2 SVGEGT. V lost 2 bases to trimming and J lost 6 bases; unmatched junction nucleotides: 16. The CDR3 region has the DNA TGTGCCAGCAGTTACCTCCGGGACAGGGGACGGGGTTCGGTCGAGCAGTACTTC. This gives the protein CASSYLRDRGRGSVEQYF.

This clonotype was seen many times. This chain links TRBV2 with TRBJ2-5; 10 bases align to TRBD2. Germline CDR1 reads SNHLY; CDR2 reads FYNNEI. The J segment lost 1 base and the V segment lost 4 bases, leaving 6 bases of the junction unmatched. This CDR3 spans 16 amino acids. CDR3 loop: CASSARLAGAQETQYF. The DNA of the CDR3 is TGTGCCAGCAGTGCTAGACTAGCGGGCGCCCAAGAGACCCAGTACTTC.

This chain connects TRBV29-1 to TRBJ2-5, with 11 positions matching TRBD1. The ends lost 6 bases at V and 4 bases at J; junction bases unmatched: 7. The CDR3 has 14 residues. CDR1 SQVTM and CDR2 ANQGSEA come from the germline V gene. This CDR3 is CSVKDRGRVETQYF. The CDR3, as DNA: TGCAGCGTGAAGGACAGGGGGCGGGTAGAGACCCAGTACTTC.

The sample holds a few counts of this clonotype. The CDR3 region is CSAEPAGTGGNGYTF. CDR3 nucleotide sequence: TGCAGTGCAGAACCCGCCGGGACAGGGGGCAACGGCTACACCTTC. This chain connects TRBV20-1 to TRBJ1-2; 12 bases line up with TRBD1. J was trimmed by 8 bases and V by 6 bases; bases with no gene match: 13. The germline CDR1 and CDR2 sequences are DFQATT and SNEGSKA (reference sequence). The CDR3 is 15 residues long.

The chain links TRBV12-3 or TRBV12-4 to TRBJ2-7; 9 bases align to TRBD2. This CDR3 region has 15 residues. With 8 bases clipped from V and 6 bases from J, the junction kept 14 bases outside the gene matches. The CDR3, as DNA: TGTGCCAGCTCTGGAGTAGTAGCGGGAGACTCCGAGCAGTACTTC. Amino acids: CASSGVVAGDSEQYF.

This clonotype was seen more than once but under ten times. This rearrangement joins TRBV29-1 to TRBJ1-2, with a weak D call TRBD1 (5 bases). This CDR3 contains 13 residues. V lost 6 bases and J 0 bases, leaving 11 bases between the germline ends. From germline, CDR1 is SQVTM and CDR2 ANQGSEA. CDR3 in amino acids: CSVADRTNYGYTF. In nucleotides, the CDR3 is TGCAGCGTCGCCGACAGAACTAACTATGGCTACACCTTC.

V is TRBV20-1 and J is TRBJ1-1; D not certain. Germline V gives CDR1 DFQATT, CDR2 SNEGSKA (reference sequence). Trimming shortened V by 1 base and J by 7 bases, and 7 bases separated the two germline ends. This CDR3 comprises 11 residues. The CDR3 DNA reads TGCAGTGCTAGAGCGGACGTTGAAGCTTTCTTT. Translating it yields CSARADVEAFF.

The V and J genes are TRBV19 and TRBJ1-1; no clear D. Germline V gene data show CDR1 as LNHDA and CDR2 as SQIVND (reference sequence). V lost 3 bases and J 5 bases, leaving 10 bases between the germline ends. The CDR3 has 13 residues. For the CDR3, the DNA is TGTGCCAGTAGTATCACCGTGCGAACTGAAGCTTTCTTT. The encoded protein is CASSITVRTEAFF.

The rearrangement uses TRBV28 and TRBJ1-4, with 7 bases that match TRBD1. Germline V gene sequence: CDR1 MDHEN, CDR2 SYDVKM. The CDR3 has 15 residues. J gave up 5 bases and V 5 bases, and 8 bases lay outside the gene matches. CDR3 sequence (DNA): TGTGCCAGCAGTGGATACGGGACAGAGAATGAAAAACTGTTTTTT. The encoded protein is CASSGYGTENEKLFF.

This sequence joins TRBV18 and TRBJ1-2; 7 bases match TRBD1. With 3 bases clipped from V and 4 bases from J, the junction kept 5 bases outside the gene matches. CDR1 KGHSH and CDR2 LQKENI come from the germline V gene. The CDR3 runs 14 residues. This CDR3 is CASSPSDRVYGYTF. The DNA of the CDR3 is TGTGCCAGCTCACCCTCTGACAGGGTCTATGGCTACACCTTC.

This clonotype was observed a handful of times. The chain uses TRBV20-1 and TRBJ1-2; TRBD1 matches 7 bases. Trimming at V came to 6 bases and at J to 2 bases, leaving 12 bases not matched to a gene. The CDR3 length is 15 residues. Germline CDR1 DFQATT, CDR2 SNEGSKA (reference sequence). The CDR3 region is CSAPTQGTANYGYTF. CDR3 nucleotides: TGCAGTGCCCCGACCCAAGGGACAGCCAACTATGGCTACACCTTC.

This chain links TRBV6-2 or TRBV6-3 with TRBJ1-2; a possible D gene is TRBD1 (5 bases). The V end was cut by 2 bases, the J end by 5 bases, with 12 bases between. Germline V gene lookup returns CDR1 MNHEY and CDR2 SVGEGT. The CDR3 is 14 residues long. The DNA for the CDR3 is TGTGCCAGCAGTTACGGGGGGTCTCCTTATGGCTACACCTTC. This sequence encodes CASSYGGSPYGYTF.

This sequence joins TRBV5-1 and TRBJ1-1; a possible D gene is TRBD1 (5 bases). The V end lost 4 bases, the J end lost 2 bases, and 15 bases lay between the germline ends. Germline CDR1 and CDR2: SGHRS and YFSETQ. CDR3 length: 15 residues. DNA of the CDR3: TGCGCCAGCAGCGGCTCCGGGACTCAAAACACTGAAGCTTTCTTT. Translation: CASSGSGTQNTEAFF.

The chain joins TRBV13 to TRBJ2-7; the D gene is possibly TRBD1 (6 bases). The CDR3 loop spans 15 amino acids. Trimming removed 5 bases at V and 4 bases at J, with 18 bases between. Germline V CDR1 and CDR2: PRHDT, FYEKMQ (reference sequence). The chain's CDR3 is CASSAGAAIGYEQYF. The CDR3 DNA sequence: TGTGCCAGCAGCGCAGGGGCTGCTATCGGGTACGAGCAGTACTTC. Looking up the rest from reference TRBV13 and TRBJ2-7 gives the full variable domain: AAGVIQSPRHLIKEKRETATLKCYPIPRHDTVYWYQQGPGQDPQFLISFYEKMQSDKGSIPDRFSAQQFSDYHSELNMSSLELGDSALYFCASSAGAAIGYEQYFGPGTRLTVT.

The table lists this clonotype with a few counts. A much more abundant neighbour one base away suggests this may be a read error. V and J are TRBV28 and TRBJ1-2, with D hard to call. The CDR3 sequence is 10 residues long. CDR1 and CDR2 (germline): MDHEN, SYDVKM. The germline V and J ends were trimmed by 3 bases and 8 bases, with 4 bases remaining between them. The chain's CDR3 is CASSFKGYTF. As DNA, the CDR3 is TGTGCCAGCAGTTTTAAGGGCTACACCTTC.

V usage is TRBV12-3 or TRBV12-4 and J usage is TRBJ2-2; perhaps D is TRBD1 or TRBD2 (5 bases each). With 3 bases removed from V and 0 bases from J, the gap between germline ends came to 23 bases. This CDR3 has 20 residues. The DNA for the CDR3 is TGTGCCAGCAGTTTGTCGTCCGGGACGGTGGTTAATACGAACACCGGGGAGCTGTTTTTT. It specifies CASSLSSGTVVNTNTGELFF.

This clonotype was seen a few times. The rearrangement uses TRBV15 and TRBJ2-2; D not resolved. V was cut by 9 bases and J by 0 bases, with 11 bases left in between. The CDR3 has 14 residues. Germline lookup yields CDR1 LNHNV and CDR2 YYDKDF (reference sequence). DNA for the CDR3: TGTGCCACGAGCCAGTATGCGAACACCGGGGAGCTGTTTTTT. This gives the protein CATSQYANTGELFF.

J is TRBJ1-5 and V is TRBV6-1; 7 nucleotides line up with TRBD1. The CDR3 consists of 17 residues. Unmatched junction bases numbered 14, after V lost 7 bases and J lost 2 bases. Germline V gene sequence: CDR1 MNHNS, CDR2 SASEGT. The CDR3 DNA sequence: TGTGCCAGCAATGAGAGGACAGGCAGTTTGGGCAATCAGCCCCAGCATTTT. The encoded protein is CASNERTGSLGNQPQHF.

In nucleotides, the CDR3 is TGTGCCAGCAGCTTCCAAAGGGCAGTCGGGACTAGCGGCTACGAGCAGTACTTC. It is translated as CASSFQRAVGTSGYEQYF. The chain recombines TRBV11-2 with TRBJ2-7; 11 bases are shared with TRBD2. Germline V gene lookup returns CDR1 SGHAT and CDR2 FQNNGV. This CDR3 has 18 residues. Trimming removed 3 bases from V and 3 bases from J; junction bases left unmatched: 13.

This clonotype appeared many times. This chain links TRBV11-2 with TRBJ1-1, with unresolved D. V lost 0 bases to trimming and J lost 4 bases, with 6 bases between them. Germline V lookup: CDR1 SGHAT, CDR2 FQNNGV. The CDR3 runs 13 residues. The CDR3 DNA reads as TGTGCCAGCAGCTTAGAAGCGAGCACTGAAGCTTTCTTT. Its translation is CASSLEASTEAFF. The complete variable domain, with remaining parts taken from reference TRBV11-2 and TRBJ1-1, reads EAGVAQSPRYKIIEKRQSVAFWCNPISGHATLYWYQQILGQGPKLLIQFQNNGVVDDSQLPKDRFSAERLKGVDSTLKIQPAKLEDSAVYLCASSLEASTEAFFGQGTRLTVV.

This clonotype was found a few times. V is TRBV5-1 and J is TRBJ1-1; D ambiguous. The CDR3 contains 14 residues. From germline, CDR1 is SGHRS and CDR2 YFSETQ. Trimming left V 3 bases short and J 7 bases short, with 16 bases between. In nucleotides, the CDR3 is TGCGCCAGCAGCTCGGGCACCGGTCTCGTTGAAGCTTTCTTT. This encodes CASSSGTGLVEAFF.

The chain recombines TRBV5-1 with TRBJ1-1; no clear D. CDR1 is SGHRS, CDR2 YFSETQ, per germline. CDR3 size: 15 residues. V dropped 6 bases and J dropped 0 bases, with 15 bases sitting between them. CDR3 nucleotide sequence: TGCGCCAGCAAGAGAGCCGGGGTCTTGAACACTGAAGCTTTCTTT. It codes for CASKRAGVLNTEAFF.

In its sample, this clonotype was seen many times. The chain is built from TRBV27 and TRBJ1-1; the D is unclear. This CDR3 is built from 16 residues. In germline, CDR1 is MNHEY, CDR2 SMNVEV (reference sequence). V was clipped by 1 base and J by 2 bases, with 14 bases between them. The CDR3 DNA follows: TGTGCCAGCAGTTTATACGGGGAATCCCCTAACACTGAAGCTTTCTTT. This gives the protein CASSLYGESPNTEAFF.

This clonotype has more than one count but fewer than ten. The chain uses TRBV10-3 and TRBJ1-1; no firm D call. Per the germline V gene, CDR1 is ENHRY and CDR2 is SYGVKD. With 9 bases removed from V and 2 bases from J, the gap between germline ends came to 16 bases. The CDR3 is 14 amino acids. DNA of the CDR3: TGTGCCATGCGGGAGAGGGCAATTAACACTGAAGCTTTCTTT. Its translation: CAMRERAINTEAFF.

In this sample, this clonotype turned up many times. The genes are TRBV28 and TRBJ2-5, with 13 bases that match TRBD2. J lost 5 bases, V lost 2 bases, and 5 bases had no gene match. The CDR3 runs 16 residues. CDR1 is MDHEN and CDR2 is SYDVKM in the germline V gene. The CDR3 spells CASSLPLAGGVETQYF. CDR3 DNA: TGTGCCAGCAGTTTACCACTAGCGGGAGGGGTGGAGACCCAGTACTTC.

This clonotype has at least ten counts. The chain is built from TRBV12-3 or TRBV12-4 and TRBJ1-4; 9 nucleotides match TRBD1. With V trimmed by 5 bases and J by 8 bases, 9 bases remained unmatched. CDR3 length equals 15 residues. The CDR3 here is CASSRRDRVVEKLFF. CDR3 coding DNA: TGTGCCAGCAGTCGCCGGGACAGGGTCGTGGAAAAACTGTTTTTT.

Turning to this clonotype: It may be a read error: a sequence one base away is much more abundant. This chain joins TRBV28 and TRBJ1-4, with D possibly TRBD1 on 5 matching bases. Germline values: CDR1 MDHEN, CDR2 SYDVKM. V was pared by 6 bases and J by 10 bases, with 12 bases between. This CDR3 has 12 residues. CDR3 residues: CASRRLGGKLFF. The CDR3, as DNA: TGTGCCAGCAGACGGCTTGGGGGAAAACTGTTTTTT. Using reference TRBV28 and TRBJ1-4 for the parts outside the CDR3, the full variable domain is DVKVTQSSRYLVKRTGEKVFLECVQDMDHENMFWYRQDPGLGLRLIYFSYDVKMKEKGDIPEGYSVSREKKERFSLILESASTNQTSMYLCASRRLGGKLFFGSGTQLSVL.

This clonotype has a handful of counts. This rearrangement joins TRBV19 to TRBJ2-5; 8 positions agree with TRBD1. Germline values: CDR1 LNHDA, CDR2 SQIVND (reference sequence). The CDR3 is made up of 16 amino acids. The V segment lost 1 base and the J segment 3 bases; nucleotides outside the gene matches: 7. CDR3 nucleotides: TGTGCCAGTAGTATAGGTTTGGACAGGGTAAAAGAGACCCAGTACTTC. This codes for CASSIGLDRVKETQYF.